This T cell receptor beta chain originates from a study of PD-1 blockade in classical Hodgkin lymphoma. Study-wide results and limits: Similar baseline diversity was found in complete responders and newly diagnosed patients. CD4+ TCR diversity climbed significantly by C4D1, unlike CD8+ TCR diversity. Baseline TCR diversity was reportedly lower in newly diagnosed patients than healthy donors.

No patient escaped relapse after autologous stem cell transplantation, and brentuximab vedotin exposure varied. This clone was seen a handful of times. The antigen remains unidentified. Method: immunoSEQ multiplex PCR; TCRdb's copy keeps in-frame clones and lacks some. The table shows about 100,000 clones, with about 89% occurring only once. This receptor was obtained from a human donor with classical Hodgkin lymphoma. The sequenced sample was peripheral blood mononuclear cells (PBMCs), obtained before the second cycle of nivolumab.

CDR3 sequence reads: CASGLESGTQYF. The CDR3 DNA follows: TGTGCTAGTGGTTTGGAGAGTGGGACCCAGTACTTC. This sequence joins TRBV12-5 and TRBJ2-5; D is ambiguous. The CDR3 is 12 residues long. Germline V gene sequence: CDR1 LGHNT, CDR2 FRNRAP. Trimming pared 1 base from V and 7 bases from J, leaving 7 bases between. The variable domain in full, with the rest retrieved from reference TRBV12-5 and TRBJ2-5, is DARVTQTPRHKVTEMGQEVTMRCQPILGHNTVFWYRQTMMQGLELLAYFRNRAPLDDSGMPKDRFSAEMPDATLATLKIQPSEPRDSAVYFCASGLESGTQYFGPGTRLLVL.